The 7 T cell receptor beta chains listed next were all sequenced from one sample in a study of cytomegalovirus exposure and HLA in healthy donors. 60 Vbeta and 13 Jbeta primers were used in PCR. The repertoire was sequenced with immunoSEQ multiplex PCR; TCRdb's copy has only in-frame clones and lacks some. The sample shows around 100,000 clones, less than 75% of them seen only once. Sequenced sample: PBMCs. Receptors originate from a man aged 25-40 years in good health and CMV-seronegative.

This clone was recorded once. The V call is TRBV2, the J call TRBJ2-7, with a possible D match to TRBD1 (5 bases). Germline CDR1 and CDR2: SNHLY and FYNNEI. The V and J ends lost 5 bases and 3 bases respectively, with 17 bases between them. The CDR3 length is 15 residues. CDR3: CASSPDLTVYYEQYF. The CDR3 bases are TGTGCCAGCAGTCCCGATTTGACAGTCTACTACGAGCAGTACTTC.

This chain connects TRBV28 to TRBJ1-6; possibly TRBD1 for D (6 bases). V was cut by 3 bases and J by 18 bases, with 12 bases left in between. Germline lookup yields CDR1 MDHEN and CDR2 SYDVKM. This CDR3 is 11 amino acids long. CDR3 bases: TGTGCCAGCAGTTTGGGGGCAGGTTCCCACTTT. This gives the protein CASSLGAGSHF. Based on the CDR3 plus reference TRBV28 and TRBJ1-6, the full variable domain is DVKVTQSSRYLVKRTGEKVFLECVQDMDHENMFWYRQDPGLGLRLIYFSYDVKMKEKGDIPEGYSVSREKKERFSLILESASTNQTSMYLCASSLGAGSHFGNGTRLTVT.

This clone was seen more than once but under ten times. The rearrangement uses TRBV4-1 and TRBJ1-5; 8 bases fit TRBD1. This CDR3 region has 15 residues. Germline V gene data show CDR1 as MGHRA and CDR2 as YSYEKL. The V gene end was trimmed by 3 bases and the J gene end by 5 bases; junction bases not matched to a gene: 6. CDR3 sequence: CASSHTPTGDQPQHF. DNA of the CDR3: TGCGCCAGCAGCCATACGCCGACAGGGGATCAGCCCCAGCATTTT.

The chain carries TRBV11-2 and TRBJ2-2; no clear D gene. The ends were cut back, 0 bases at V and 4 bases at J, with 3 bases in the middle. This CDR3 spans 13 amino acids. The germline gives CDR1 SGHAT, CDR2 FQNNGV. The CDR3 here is CASSLDVTGELFF. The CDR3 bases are TGTGCCAGCAGCTTAGACGTCACCGGGGAGCTGTTTTTT.

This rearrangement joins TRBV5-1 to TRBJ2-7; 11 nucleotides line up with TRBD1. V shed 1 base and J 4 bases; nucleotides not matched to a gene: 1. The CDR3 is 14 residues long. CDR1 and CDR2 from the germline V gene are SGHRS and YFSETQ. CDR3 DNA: TGCGCCAGCAGCTTGCGGGACAGGGGGTACGAGCAGTACTTC. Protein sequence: CASSLRDRGYEQYF.

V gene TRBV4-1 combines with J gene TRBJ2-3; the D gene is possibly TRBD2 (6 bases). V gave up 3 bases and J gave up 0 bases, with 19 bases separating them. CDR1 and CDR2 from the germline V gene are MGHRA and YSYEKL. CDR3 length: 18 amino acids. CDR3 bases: TGCGCCAGCAGCCAGGACTCAAGCAGCGGGCTTAGCACAGATACGCAGTATTTT. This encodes CASSQDSSSGLSTDTQYF.

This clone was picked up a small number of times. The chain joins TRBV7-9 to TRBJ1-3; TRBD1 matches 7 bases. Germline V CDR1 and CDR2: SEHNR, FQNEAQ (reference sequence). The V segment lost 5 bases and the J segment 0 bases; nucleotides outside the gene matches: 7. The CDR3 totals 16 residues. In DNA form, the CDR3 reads TGTGCCAGCAGCCTCCGGACAGGACTCTCTGGAAACACCATATATTTT. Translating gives CASSLRTGLSGNTIYF.